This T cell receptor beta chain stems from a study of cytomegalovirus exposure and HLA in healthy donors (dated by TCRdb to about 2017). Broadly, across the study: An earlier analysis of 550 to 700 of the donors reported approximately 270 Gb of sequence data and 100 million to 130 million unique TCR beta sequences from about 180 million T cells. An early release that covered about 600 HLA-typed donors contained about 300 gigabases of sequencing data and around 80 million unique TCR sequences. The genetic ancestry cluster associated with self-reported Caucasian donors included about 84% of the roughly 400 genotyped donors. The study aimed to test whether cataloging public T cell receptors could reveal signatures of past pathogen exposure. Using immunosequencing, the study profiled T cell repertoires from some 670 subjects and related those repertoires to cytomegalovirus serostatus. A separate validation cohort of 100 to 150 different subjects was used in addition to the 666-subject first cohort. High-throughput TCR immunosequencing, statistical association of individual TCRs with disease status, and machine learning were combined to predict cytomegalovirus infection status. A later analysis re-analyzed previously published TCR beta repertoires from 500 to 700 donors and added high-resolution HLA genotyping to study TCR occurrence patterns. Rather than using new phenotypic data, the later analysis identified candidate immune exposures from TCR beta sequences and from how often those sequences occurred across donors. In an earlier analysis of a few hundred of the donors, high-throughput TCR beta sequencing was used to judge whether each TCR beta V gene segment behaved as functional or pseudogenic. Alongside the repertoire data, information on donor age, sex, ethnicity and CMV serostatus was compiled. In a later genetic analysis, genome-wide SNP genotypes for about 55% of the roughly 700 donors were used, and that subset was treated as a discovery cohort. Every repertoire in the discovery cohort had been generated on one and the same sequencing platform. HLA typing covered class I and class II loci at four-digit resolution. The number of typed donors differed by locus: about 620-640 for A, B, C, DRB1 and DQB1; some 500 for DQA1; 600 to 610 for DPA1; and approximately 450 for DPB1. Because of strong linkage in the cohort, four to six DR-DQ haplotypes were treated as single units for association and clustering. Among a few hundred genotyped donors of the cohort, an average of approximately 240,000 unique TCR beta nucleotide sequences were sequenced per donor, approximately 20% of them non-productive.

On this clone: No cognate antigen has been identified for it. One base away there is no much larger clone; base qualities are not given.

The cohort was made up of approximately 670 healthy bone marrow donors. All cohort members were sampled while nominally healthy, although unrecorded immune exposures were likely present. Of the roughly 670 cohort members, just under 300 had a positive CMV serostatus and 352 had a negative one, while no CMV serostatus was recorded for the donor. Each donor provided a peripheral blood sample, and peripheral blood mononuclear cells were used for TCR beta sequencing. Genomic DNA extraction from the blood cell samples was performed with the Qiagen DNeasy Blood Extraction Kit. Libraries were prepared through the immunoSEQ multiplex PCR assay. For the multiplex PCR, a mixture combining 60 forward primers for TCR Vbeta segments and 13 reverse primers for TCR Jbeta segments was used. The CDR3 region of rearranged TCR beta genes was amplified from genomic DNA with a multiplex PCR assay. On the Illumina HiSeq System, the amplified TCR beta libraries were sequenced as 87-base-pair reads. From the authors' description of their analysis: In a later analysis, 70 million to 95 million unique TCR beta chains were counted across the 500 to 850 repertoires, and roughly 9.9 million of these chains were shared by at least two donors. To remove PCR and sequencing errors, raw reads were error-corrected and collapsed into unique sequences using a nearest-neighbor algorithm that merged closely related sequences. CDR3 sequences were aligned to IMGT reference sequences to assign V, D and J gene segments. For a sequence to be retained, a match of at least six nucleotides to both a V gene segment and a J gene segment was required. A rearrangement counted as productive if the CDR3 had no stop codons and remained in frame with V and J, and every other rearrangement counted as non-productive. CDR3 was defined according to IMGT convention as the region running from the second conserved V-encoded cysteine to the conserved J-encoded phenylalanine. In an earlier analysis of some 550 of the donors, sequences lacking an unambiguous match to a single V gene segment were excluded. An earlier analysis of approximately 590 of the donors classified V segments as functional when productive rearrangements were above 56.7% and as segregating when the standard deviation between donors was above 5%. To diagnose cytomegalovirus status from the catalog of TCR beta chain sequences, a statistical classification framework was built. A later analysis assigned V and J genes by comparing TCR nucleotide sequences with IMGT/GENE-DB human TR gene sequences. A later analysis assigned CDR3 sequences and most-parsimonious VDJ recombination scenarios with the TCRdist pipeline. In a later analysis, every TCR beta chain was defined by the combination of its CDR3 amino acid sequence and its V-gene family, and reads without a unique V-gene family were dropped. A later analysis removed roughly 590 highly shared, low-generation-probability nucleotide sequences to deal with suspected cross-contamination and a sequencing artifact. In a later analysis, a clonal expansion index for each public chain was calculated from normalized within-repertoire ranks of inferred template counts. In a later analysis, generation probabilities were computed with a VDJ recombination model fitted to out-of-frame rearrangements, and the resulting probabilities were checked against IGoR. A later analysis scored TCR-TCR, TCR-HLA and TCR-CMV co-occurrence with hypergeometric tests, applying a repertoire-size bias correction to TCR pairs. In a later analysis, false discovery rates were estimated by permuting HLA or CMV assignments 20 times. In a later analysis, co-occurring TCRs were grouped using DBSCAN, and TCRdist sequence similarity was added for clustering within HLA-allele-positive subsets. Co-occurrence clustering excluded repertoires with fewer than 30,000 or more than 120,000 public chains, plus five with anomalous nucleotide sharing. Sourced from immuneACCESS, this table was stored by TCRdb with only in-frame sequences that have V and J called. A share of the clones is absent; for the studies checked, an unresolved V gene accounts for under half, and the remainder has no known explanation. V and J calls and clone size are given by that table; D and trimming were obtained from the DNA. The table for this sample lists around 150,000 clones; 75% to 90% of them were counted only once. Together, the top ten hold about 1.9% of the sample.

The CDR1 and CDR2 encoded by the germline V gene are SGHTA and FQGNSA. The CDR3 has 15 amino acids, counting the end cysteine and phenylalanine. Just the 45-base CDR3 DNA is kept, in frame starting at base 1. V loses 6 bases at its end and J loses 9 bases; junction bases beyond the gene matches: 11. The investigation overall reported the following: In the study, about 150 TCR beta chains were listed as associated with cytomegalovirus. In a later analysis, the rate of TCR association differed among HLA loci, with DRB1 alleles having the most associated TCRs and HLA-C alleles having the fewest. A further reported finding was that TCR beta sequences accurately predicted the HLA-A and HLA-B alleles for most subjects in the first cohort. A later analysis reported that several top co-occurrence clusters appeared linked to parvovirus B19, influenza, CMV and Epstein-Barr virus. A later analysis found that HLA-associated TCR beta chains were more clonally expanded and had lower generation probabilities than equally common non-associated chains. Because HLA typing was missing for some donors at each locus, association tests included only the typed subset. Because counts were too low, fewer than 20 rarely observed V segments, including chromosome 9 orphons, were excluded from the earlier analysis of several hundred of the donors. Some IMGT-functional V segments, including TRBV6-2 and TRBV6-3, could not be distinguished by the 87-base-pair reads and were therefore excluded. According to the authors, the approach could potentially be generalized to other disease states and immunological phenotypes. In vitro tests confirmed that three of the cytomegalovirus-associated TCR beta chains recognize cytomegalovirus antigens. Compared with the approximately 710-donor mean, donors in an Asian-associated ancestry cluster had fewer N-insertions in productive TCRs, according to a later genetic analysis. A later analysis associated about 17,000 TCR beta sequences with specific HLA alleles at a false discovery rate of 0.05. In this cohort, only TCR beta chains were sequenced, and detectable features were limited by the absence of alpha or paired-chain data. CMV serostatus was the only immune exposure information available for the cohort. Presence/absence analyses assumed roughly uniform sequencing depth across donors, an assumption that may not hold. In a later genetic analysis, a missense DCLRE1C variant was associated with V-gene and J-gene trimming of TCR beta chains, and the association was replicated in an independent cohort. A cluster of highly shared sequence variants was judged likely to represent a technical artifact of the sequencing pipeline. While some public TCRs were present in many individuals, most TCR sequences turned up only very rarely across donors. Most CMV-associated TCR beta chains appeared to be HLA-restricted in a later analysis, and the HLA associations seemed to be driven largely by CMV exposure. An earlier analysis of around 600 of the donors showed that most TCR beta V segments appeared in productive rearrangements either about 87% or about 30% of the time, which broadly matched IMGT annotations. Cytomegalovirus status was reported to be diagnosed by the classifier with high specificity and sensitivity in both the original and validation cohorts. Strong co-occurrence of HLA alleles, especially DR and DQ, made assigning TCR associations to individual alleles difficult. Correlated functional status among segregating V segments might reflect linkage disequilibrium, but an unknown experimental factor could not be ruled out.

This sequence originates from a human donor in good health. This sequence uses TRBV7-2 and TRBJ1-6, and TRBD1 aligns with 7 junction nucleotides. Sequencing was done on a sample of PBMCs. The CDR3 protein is CASSPGQDPGSPLHF. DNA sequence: TGTGCCAGCAGTCCCGGACAGGACCCTGGTTCACCCCTCCACTTT.